The 18 T cell receptor beta chains reported below all come from one sample, sequenced in a study of vaccination and CD4 T cells after COVID-19. These receptors are not linked to any known antigen. This sample's treatment: approximately nine-day PBMC culture with coronavirus spike peptide pools or control peptides (ViraFEST assay). The Oncomine TCR Beta short-read assay was applied to DNA of cultured CD4+ T cells. TCRdb ran MiXCR on the PCR reads and lists one entry per CDR3 protein. The sample records 8,000 or so distinct CDR3 sequences, 55% being singletons. The sample comprised CD4+ T cells from blood, cultured in vitro. The origin of the receptors is a human donor who had recovered from COVID-19.

V and J are TRBV19 and TRBJ1-2, with 8 bases lining up with TRBD1. CDR1 is LNHDA and CDR2 is SQIVND in the germline V gene (reference sequence). V was pared by 4 bases and J by 2 bases, with 0 bases of the junction left unmatched. The CDR3 covers 13 residues. The CDR3 is CASSTGGNYGYTF. CDR3 nucleotide sequence: TGTGCCAGTAGTACAGGGGGCAACTATGGCTACACCTTC.

The rearrangement uses TRBV20-1 and TRBJ2-7; 7 nucleotides align to TRBD1. Germline loops: CDR1 DFQATT, CDR2 SNEGSKA (reference sequence). The CDR3 extends over 13 amino acids. With 0 bases clipped from V and 6 bases from J, the junction kept 5 bases outside the gene matches. The chain's CDR3 is CSARDLQGTEQYF. The CDR3 nucleotides read TGCAGTGCTAGAGACCTACAGGGGACCGAGCAGTACTTC.

V is TRBV7-8 and J is TRBJ2-1; D gene uncertain. With 2 bases removed from V and 10 bases from J, the gap between germline ends came to 9 bases. CDR1 and CDR2 (germline): SGHVS, FQNEAQ. The CDR3 is made up of 12 amino acids. CDR3 residues: CASSLNAWEQFF. The CDR3 DNA sequence: TGTGCCAGCAGCTTAAACGCTTGGGAGCAGTTCTTC.

The gene calls are TRBV27 and TRBJ1-1, with a possible D match to TRBD1 (5 bases). The CDR3 extends over 12 amino acids. CDR1 MNHEY and CDR2 SMNVEV come from the germline V gene (reference sequence). V was pared by 1 base and J by 7 bases, with 7 bases between. The CDR3 region is CASSLLGGEAFF. The CDR3 DNA follows: TGTGCCAGCAGTTTATTGGGGGGTGAAGCTTTCTTT.

This clonotype was counted a single time. The CDR3 bases are TGTGCCAGTAGTAGAGGACAGTCCGTCTCTGGGGCCAACGTCCTGACTTTC. Protein: CASSRGQSVSGANVLTF. The J gene is TRBJ2-6, the V gene TRBV19; weak D call: TRBD1 (6 bases). Germline assignment: CDR1 LNHDA and CDR2 SQIVND (reference sequence). Trimming shortened V by 4 bases and J by 0 bases, and 13 bases separated the two germline ends. The CDR3 spans 17 residues.

In nucleotides, the CDR3 is TGTGCCAGCGCGAGCCTCGCAGGGGCCGAAGCTTTCTTT. Protein sequence: CASASLAGAEAFF. The chain combines TRBV12-3 or TRBV12-4 with TRBJ1-1, with D possibly matching TRBD1 (6 bases). Trimming shortened V by 8 bases and J by 8 bases, and 18 bases separated the two germline ends. CDR3 length: 13 residues.

V usage is TRBV2 and J usage is TRBJ1-2; D possibly corresponds to TRBD1 (5 bases). This CDR3 spans 15 amino acids. Trimming pared 4 bases from V and 0 bases from J, leaving 12 bases between. Germline values: CDR1 SNHLY, CDR2 FYNNEI. CDR3 region: CASSGLQGANYGYTF. CDR3 nucleotides: TGTGCCAGCAGTGGCCTCCAGGGAGCTAACTATGGCTACACCTTC. Complete variable domain (other parts from reference TRBV2 and TRBJ1-2): EPEVTQTPSHQVTQMGQEVILRCVPISNHLYFYWYRQILGQKVEFLVSFYNNEISEKSEIFDDQFSVERPDGSNFTLKIRSTKLEDSAMYFCASSGLQGANYGYTFGSGTRLTVV.

The chain employs TRBV19 and TRBJ1-2, with D perhaps TRBD1 (6 bases). V was pared by 3 bases and J by 6 bases, with 23 bases between. The CDR3 covers 17 residues. Germline loops: CDR1 LNHDA, CDR2 SQIVND (reference sequence). CDR3: CASSIVMGGAKVHGYTF. CDR3 DNA: TGTGCCAGTAGTATCGTGATGGGGGGCGCAAAGGTGCATGGCTACACCTTC.

This clonotype came up a few times. V gene TRBV24-1 combines with J gene TRBJ2-2, with a weak D call TRBD1 (5 bases). The CDR3 is 17 residues long. In germline, CDR1 is KGHDR, CDR2 SFDVKD. V lost 2 bases to trimming and J lost 4 bases, with 16 bases between them. The CDR3 DNA follows: TGTGCCACCAGTGATTACGGACACGGTAGGACCACCGGGGAGCTGTTTTTT. This sequence encodes CATSDYGHGRTTGELFF.

V is TRBV11-2 and J is TRBJ1-6; D remains unclear. The V end was cut by 2 bases, the J end by 9 bases, with 17 bases between. The germline gives CDR1 SGHAT, CDR2 FQNNGV. There are 16 residues in the CDR3. Here the CDR3 reads CASSLREGPTGSPLHF. DNA of the CDR3: TGTGCCAGCAGCTTACGGGAGGGCCCCACTGGTTCACCCCTCCACTTT.

In this sample, this clonotype turned up once. V is TRBV27 and J is TRBJ2-7; D is possibly TRBD1 or TRBD2 (7 bases each). CDR1 and CDR2 from the germline V gene are MNHEY and SMNVEV (reference sequence). CDR3 length equals 15 residues. The V end lost 5 bases, the J end lost 2 bases, and 16 bases lay between the germline ends. The CDR3 here is CASSPRGGLTYEQYF. CDR3 DNA: TGTGCCAGCAGTCCCAGGGGGGGCCTGACCTACGAGCAGTACTTC.

There are a few counts of this clonotype. The genes are TRBV19 and TRBJ1-2; no firm D call. This CDR3 comprises 13 residues. Germline-derived CDR1 and CDR2 are LNHDA and SQIVND (reference sequence). V lost 5 bases, J lost 4 bases, and 11 bases lay in between. The CDR3 sequence is CASSYTVSYGYTF. CDR3 nucleotide sequence: TGTGCCAGTAGTTACACTGTAAGCTATGGCTACACCTTC.

This clonotype was detected a few times. The gene calls are TRBV20-1 and TRBJ1-5; D is uncertain. CDR3 size: 15 residues. V dropped 0 bases and J dropped 6 bases, with 15 bases sitting between them. CDR1 is DFQATT and CDR2 is SNEGSKA in the germline V gene (reference sequence). The CDR3 DNA follows: TGCAGTGCTAGAGATAATGGTAAAGGTGGTCAGCCCCAGCATTTT. It specifies CSARDNGKGGQPQHF.

The chain recombines TRBV2 with TRBJ2-7; TRBD2 matches at 11 bases. V gave up 6 bases and J gave up 6 bases; unmatched junction bases: 10. The CDR3 is 15 residues long. Germline V gene lookup returns CDR1 SNHLY and CDR2 FYNNEI. CDR3 sequence reads: CASSTLAGGPSEQYF. CDR3 coding DNA: TGTGCCAGCAGCACTCTAGCGGGGGGTCCTTCCGAGCAGTACTTC.

The genes are TRBV24-1 and TRBJ2-3; D call uncertain. The germline V gene encodes CDR1 KGHDR and CDR2 SFDVKD. Trimming took off 1 base at V and 7 bases at J, with 2 bases between the two ends. This CDR3 comprises 11 residues. For the CDR3, the DNA is TGTGCCACCAGTGATTTTTATACGCAGTATTTT. It codes for CATSDFYTQYF.

The chain uses TRBV6-2 or TRBV6-3 and TRBJ1-5; D is unresolved. Germline CDR1 and CDR2: MNHEY and SVGEGT. The CDR3 runs to 13 residues. V lost 2 bases, J lost 7 bases, and 9 bases lay in between. The CDR3 sequence: CASSYDVGQPQHF. DNA of the CDR3: TGTGCCAGCAGTTACGACGTAGGGCAGCCCCAGCATTTT.

The chain couples TRBV9 to TRBJ2-3, with D tentatively TRBD1 (6 bases). This CDR3 spans 15 amino acids. The V and J ends lost 1 base and 2 bases respectively, with 11 bases between them. In germline, CDR1 is SGDLS, CDR2 YYNGEE. The CDR3: CASSVSGAVTDTQYF. As DNA, the CDR3 is TGTGCCAGCAGCGTATCAGGGGCAGTCACAGATACGCAGTATTTT.

The J gene is TRBJ2-5, the V gene TRBV15, with 12 bases that match TRBD2. V trimming: 3 bases; J trimming: 7 bases; junction bases outside the gene matches: 6. The CDR3 has 15 amino acids. Germline V gives CDR1 LNHNV, CDR2 YYDKDF (reference sequence). CDR3: CATSSLAGGLGTQYF. The CDR3 DNA is TGTGCCACCAGCAGTCTAGCGGGGGGGCTAGGGACCCAGTACTTC.